This T cell receptor (beta chain) was recorded in a study of blood T cells in healthy people across ages. This CDR3 has 12 amino acids. Unmatched junction bases numbered 7, after V lost 5 bases and J lost 8 bases. In germline, CDR1 is DFQATT, CDR2 SNEGSKA (reference sequence). This clonotype turned up a few times. A second PCR, run for roughly 7 to 11 cycles, used a sample-barcoded 5' primer plus a J-beta primer mix. Template switching added a 12-random-nucleotide identifier to every cDNA molecule. TCRdb re-derived calls from the 5' RACE reads in MiXCR, one entry per CDR3 protein. The table records more than 900,000 distinct CDR3 sequences, 25% to 35% of them present only once. This sample also appeared in a second study, on T cells of mothers and their children. This second report adds: Sequencing returned over 9 million TCR beta CDR3 reads per mother and about 3 million per child. Across the analysis, no persistent microchimeric T cell clones were detected.

The genes are TRBV20-1 and TRBJ1-2, with TRBD1 identical over 8 bases. This receptor was taken from a woman between 40 and 50 years old in good health. Input material: blood. CDR3 sequence reads: CSARQGAGGYTF. The CDR3 coding sequence is TGCAGTGCTCGCCAGGGGGCTGGGGGCTACACCTTC.